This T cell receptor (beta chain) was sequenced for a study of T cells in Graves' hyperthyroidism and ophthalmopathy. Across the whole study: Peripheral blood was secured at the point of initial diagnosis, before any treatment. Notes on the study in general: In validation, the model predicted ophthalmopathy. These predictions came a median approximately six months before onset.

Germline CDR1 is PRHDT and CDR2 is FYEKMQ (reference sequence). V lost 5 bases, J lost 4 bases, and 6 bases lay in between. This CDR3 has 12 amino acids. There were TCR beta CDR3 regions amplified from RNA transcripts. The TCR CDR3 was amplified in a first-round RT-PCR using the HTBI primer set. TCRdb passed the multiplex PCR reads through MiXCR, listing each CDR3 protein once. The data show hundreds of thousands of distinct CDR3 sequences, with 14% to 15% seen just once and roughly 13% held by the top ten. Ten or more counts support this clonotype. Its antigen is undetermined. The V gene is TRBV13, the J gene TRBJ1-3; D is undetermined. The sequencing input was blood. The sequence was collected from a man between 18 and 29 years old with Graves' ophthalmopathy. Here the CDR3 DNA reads TGTGCCAGCAGCCCCGTAGGAAACACCATATATTTT. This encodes CASSPVGNTIYF.